The sequence of this TCR beta chain was determined in a study of blood T cells in healthy people across ages. General observations from the study: Naive T cell percentage showed a strong correlation with TCR beta diversity. Naive and antigen-experienced cells were not separated, limiting conclusive comparison.

To note about this clonotype: Its antigen remains unidentified.

At least 7 million PBMCs were isolated per sample. Using a J-beta primer mix together with a sample-barcoded 5' primer, a second PCR was run for roughly 6 to 12 cycles. TCRdb analysed the 5' RACE reads with MiXCR anew, one entry per CDR3 protein. The sample carries 1.8 million or so distinct CDR3 sequences, around 40% recorded once. This receptor was taken from a human donor in good health. The sequenced material came from blood.

The CDR3 here is CSVWQGAFGTNEKLFF. As DNA, the CDR3 is TGCAGCGTCTGGCAGGGGGCATTTGGAACTAATGAAAAACTGTTTTTT. The rearrangement joins TRBV29-1 to TRBJ1-4, with 8 bases aligning to TRBD1. The ends lost 6 bases at V and 1 base at J; junction bases unmatched: 10. The CDR3 is 16 amino acids. Looked up from germline, CDR1 is SQVTM and CDR2 is ANQGSEA. Full variable domain (remainder filled in from reference TRBV29-1 and TRBJ1-4): SAVISQKPSRDICQRGTSLTIQCQVDSQVTMMFWYRQQPGQSLTLIATANQGSEATYESGFVIDKFPISRPNLTFSTLTVSNMSPEDSSIYLCSVWQGAFGTNEKLFFGSGTQLSVL.